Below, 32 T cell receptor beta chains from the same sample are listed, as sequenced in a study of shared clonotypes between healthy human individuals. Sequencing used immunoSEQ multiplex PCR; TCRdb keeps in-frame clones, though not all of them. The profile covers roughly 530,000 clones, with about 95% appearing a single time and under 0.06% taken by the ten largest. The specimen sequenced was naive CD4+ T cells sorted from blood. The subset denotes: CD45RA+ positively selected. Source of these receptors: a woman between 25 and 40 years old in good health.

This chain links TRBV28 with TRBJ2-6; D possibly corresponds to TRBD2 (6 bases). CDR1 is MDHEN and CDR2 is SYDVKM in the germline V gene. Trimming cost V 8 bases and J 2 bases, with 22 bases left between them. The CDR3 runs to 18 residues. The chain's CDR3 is CASRENGTPLTGANVLTF. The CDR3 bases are TGTGCCAGCCGGGAGAACGGGACGCCGCTAACTGGGGCCAACGTCCTGACTTTC.

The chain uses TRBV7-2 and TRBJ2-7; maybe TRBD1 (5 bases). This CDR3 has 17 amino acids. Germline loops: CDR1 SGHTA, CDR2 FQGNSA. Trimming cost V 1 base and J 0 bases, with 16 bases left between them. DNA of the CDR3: TGTGCCAGCAGCTTAGTAATGGGGCTTATAAGCTCCTACGAGCAGTACTTC. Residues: CASSLVMGLISSYEQYF.

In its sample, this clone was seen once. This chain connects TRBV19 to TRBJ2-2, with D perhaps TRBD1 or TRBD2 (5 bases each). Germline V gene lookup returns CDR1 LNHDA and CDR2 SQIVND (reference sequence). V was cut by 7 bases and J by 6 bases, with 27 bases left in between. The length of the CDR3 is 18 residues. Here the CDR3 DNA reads TGTGCCAGTACCCGGGGAATTAGCATGGGGGAGAGGGCCGGGGAGCTGTTTTTT. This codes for CASTRGISMGERAGELFF. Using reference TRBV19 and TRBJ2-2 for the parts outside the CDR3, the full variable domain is DGGITQSPKYLFRKEGQNVTLSCEQNLNHDAMYWYRQDPGQGLRLIYYSQIVNDFQKGDIAEGYSVSREKKESFPLTVTSAQKNPTAFYLCASTRGISMGERAGELFFGEGSRLTVL.

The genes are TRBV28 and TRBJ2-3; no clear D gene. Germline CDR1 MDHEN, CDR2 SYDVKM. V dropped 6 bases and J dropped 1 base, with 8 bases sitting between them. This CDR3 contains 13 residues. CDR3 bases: TGTGCCAGCAGGAGTGGGGGCACAGATACGCAGTATTTT. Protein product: CASRSGGTDTQYF.

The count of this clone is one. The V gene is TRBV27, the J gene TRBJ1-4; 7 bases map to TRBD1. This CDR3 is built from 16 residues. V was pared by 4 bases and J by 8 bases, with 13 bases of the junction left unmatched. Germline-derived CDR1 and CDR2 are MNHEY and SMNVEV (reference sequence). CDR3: CASSYKGARYREKLFF. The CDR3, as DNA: TGTGCCAGCAGTTATAAGGGGGCACGATATAGAGAAAAACTGTTTTTT.

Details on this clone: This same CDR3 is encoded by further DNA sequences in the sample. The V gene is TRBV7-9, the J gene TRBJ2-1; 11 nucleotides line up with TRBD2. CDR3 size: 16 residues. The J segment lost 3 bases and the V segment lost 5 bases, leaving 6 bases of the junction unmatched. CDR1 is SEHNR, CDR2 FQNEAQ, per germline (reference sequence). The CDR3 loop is CASSRSGTSGYNEQFF. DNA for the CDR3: TGTGCCAGCAGCCGTTCCGGGACTAGCGGCTACAATGAGCAGTTCTTC.

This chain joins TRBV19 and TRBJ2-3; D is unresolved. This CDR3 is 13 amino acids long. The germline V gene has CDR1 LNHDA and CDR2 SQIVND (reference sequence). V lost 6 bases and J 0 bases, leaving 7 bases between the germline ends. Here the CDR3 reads CASRLGSTDTQYF. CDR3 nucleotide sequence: TGTGCCAGTAGATTGGGGAGCACAGATACGCAGTATTTT.

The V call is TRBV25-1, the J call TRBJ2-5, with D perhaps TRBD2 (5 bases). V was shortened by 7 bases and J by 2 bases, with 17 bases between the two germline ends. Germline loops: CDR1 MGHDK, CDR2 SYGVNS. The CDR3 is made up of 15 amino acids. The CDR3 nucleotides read TGTGCCAGCACCCCAGACGGGTCGGGGCAAGAGACCCAGTACTTC. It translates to CASTPDGSGQETQYF.

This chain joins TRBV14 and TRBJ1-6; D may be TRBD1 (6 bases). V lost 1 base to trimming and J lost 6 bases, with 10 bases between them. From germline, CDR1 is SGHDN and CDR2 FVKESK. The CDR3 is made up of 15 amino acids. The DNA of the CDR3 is TGTGCCAGCAGCCAAGTTGCAGGGGCTAATTCACCCCTCCACTTT. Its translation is CASSQVAGANSPLHF. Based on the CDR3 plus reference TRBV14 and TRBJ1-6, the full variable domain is EAGVTQFPSHSVIEKGQTVTLRCDPISGHDNLYWYRRVMGKEIKFLLHFVKESKQDESGMPNNRFLAERTGGTYSTLKVQPAELEDSGVYFCASSQVAGANSPLHFGNGTRLTVT.

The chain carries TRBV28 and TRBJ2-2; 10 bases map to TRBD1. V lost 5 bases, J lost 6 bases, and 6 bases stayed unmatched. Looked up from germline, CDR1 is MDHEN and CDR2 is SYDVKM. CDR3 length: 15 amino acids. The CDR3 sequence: CASSPGTGASGELFF. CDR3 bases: TGTGCCAGCAGTCCCGGGACAGGGGCTTCCGGGGAGCTGTTTTTT.

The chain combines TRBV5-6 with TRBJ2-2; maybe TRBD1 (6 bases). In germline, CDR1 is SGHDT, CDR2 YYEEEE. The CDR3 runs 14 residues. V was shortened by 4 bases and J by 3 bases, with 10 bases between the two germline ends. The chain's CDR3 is CASSAGQYTGELFF. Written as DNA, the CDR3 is TGTGCCAGCAGCGCCGGACAGTACACCGGGGAGCTGTTTTTT.

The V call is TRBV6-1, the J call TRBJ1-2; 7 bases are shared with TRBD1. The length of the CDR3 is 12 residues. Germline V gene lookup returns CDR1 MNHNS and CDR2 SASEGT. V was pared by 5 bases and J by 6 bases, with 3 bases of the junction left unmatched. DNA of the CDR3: TGTGCCAGCAGTAACGACAGGGATGGCTACACCTTC. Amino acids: CASSNDRDGYTF.

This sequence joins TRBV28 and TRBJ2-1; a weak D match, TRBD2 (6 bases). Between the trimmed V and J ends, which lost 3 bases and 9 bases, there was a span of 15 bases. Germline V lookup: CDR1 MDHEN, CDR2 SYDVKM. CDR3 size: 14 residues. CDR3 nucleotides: TGTGCCAGCAGTTTCCCGACTAGTGTCTCTGAGCAGTTCTTC. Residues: CASSFPTSVSEQFF.

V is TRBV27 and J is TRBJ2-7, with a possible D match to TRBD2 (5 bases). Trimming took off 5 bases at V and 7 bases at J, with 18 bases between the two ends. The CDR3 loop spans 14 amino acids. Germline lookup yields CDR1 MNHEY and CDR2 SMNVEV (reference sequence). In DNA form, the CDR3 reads TGTGCCAGCAGTCCGCCCACGGACTCCCTAGAGCAGTACTTC. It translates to CASSPPTDSLEQYF.

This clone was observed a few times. The CDR3 DNA reads as TGTGCCAGGACGGGCGGGAGGGGCGGCTACACCTTC. Protein product: CARTGGRGGYTF. The chain joins TRBV2 to TRBJ1-2; D may be TRBD1 (5 bases). Germline V lookup: CDR1 SNHLY, CDR2 FYNNEI. The CDR3 consists of 12 residues. V was clipped by 9 bases and J by 8 bases, with 16 bases between them.

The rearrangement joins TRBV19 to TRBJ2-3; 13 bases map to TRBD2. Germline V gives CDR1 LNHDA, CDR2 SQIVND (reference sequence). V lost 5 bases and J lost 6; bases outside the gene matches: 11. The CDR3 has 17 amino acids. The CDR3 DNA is TGTGCCAGTAGTCCCCACGGACTAGCGGGAGAGTCGGATACGCAGTATTTT. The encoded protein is CASSPHGLAGESDTQYF.

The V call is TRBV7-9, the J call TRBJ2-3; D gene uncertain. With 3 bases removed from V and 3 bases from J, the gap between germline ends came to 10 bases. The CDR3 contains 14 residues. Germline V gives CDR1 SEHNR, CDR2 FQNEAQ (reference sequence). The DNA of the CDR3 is TGTGCCAGCAGCTTGGAAAGGGTTACAGATACGCAGTATTTT. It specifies CASSLERVTDTQYF.

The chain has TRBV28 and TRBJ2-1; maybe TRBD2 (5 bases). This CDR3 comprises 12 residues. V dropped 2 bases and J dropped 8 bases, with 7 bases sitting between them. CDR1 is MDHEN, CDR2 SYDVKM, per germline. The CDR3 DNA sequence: TGTGCCAGCAGTTTAGGCGGGTATGAGCAGTTCTTC. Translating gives CASSLGGYEQFF.

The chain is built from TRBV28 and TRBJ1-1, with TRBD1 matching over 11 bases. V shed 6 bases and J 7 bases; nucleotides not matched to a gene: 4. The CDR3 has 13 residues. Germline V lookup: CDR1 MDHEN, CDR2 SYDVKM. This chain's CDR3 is CASRRTGGYEAFF. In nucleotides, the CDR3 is TGTGCCAGCAGACGGACAGGGGGCTATGAAGCTTTCTTT.

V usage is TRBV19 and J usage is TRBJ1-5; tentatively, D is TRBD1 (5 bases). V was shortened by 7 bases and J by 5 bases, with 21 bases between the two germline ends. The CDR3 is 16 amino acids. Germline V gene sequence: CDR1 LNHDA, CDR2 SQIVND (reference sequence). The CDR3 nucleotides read TGTGCCAGTACCGACAACGCCCCCCAGGGATATCAGCCCCAGCATTTT. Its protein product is CASTDNAPQGYQPQHF.

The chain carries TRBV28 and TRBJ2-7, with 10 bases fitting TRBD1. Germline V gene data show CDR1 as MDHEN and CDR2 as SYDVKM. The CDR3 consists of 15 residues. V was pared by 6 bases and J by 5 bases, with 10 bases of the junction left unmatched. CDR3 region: CASRPTGTGANEQYF. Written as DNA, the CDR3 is TGTGCCAGCAGGCCTACCGGGACAGGGGCCAACGAGCAGTACTTC.

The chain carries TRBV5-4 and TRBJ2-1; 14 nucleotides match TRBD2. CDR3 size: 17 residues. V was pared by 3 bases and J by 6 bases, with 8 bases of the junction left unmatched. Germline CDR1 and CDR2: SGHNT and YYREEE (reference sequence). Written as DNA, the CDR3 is TGTGCCAGCAGCTCAAGACTAGCGGGAGGGCCCCTCAATGAGCAGTTCTTC. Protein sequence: CASSSRLAGGPLNEQFF.

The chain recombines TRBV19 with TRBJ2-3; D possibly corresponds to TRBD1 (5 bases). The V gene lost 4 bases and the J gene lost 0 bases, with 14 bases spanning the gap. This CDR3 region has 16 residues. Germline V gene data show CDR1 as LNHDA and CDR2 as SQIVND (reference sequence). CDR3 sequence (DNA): TGTGCCAGTAGTAAGAACTGGGGCGCGAGCACAGATACGCAGTATTTT. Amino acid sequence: CASSKNWGASTDTQYF.

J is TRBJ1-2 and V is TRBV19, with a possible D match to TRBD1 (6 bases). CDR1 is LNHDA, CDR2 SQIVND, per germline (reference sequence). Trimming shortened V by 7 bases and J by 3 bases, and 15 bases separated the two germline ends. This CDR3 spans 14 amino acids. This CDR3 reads CASTPGHPYYGYTF. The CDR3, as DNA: TGTGCCAGTACCCCGGGACACCCTTACTATGGCTACACCTTC. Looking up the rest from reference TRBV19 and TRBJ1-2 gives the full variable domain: DGGITQSPKYLFRKEGQNVTLSCEQNLNHDAMYWYRQDPGQGLRLIYYSQIVNDFQKGDIAEGYSVSREKKESFPLTVTSAQKNPTAFYLCASTPGHPYYGYTFGSGTRLTVV.

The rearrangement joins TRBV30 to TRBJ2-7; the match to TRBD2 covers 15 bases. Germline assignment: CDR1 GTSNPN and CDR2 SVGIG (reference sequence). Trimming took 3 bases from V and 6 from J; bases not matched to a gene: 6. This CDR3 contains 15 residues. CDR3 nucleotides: TGTGCCTGGAGCGAAGGACTAGCGGGAGGGTCCGAGCAGTACTTC. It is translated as CAWSEGLAGGSEQYF.

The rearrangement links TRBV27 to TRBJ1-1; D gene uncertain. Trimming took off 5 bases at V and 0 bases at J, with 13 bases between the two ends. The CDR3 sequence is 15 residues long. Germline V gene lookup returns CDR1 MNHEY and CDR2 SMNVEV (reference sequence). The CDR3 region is CASSNTALMNTEAFF. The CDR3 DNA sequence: TGTGCCAGCAGTAATACAGCGCTCATGAACACTGAAGCTTTCTTT.

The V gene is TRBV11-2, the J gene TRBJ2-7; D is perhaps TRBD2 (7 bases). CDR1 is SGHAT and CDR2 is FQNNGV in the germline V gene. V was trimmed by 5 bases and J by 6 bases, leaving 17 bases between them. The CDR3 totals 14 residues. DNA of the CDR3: TGTGCCAGCAGCGTCCATCGGGGGGCCTCCGAGCAGTACTTC. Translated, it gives CASSVHRGASEQYF.

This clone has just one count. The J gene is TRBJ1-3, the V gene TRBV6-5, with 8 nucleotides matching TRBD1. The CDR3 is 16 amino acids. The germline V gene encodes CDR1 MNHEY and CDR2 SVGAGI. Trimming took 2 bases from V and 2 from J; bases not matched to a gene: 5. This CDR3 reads CASSYRTGPTGNTIYF. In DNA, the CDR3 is TGTGCCAGCAGTTACCGGACAGGGCCGACTGGAAACACCATATATTTT.

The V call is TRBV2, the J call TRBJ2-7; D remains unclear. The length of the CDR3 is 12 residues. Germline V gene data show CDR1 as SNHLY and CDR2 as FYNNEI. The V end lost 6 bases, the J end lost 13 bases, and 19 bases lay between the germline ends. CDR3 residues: CASSRLNVLSYF. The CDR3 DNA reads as TGTGCCAGCAGCCGTCTGAACGTTTTGAGCTACTTC.

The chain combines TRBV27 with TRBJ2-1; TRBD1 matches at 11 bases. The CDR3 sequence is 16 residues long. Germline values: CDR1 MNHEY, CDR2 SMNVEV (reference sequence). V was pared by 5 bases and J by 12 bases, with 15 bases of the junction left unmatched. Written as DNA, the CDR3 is TGTGCCAGCAGTCAACCCGGGACAGGGGGTCGTTTAGGGCAGTTCTTC. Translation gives CASSQPGTGGRLGQFF.

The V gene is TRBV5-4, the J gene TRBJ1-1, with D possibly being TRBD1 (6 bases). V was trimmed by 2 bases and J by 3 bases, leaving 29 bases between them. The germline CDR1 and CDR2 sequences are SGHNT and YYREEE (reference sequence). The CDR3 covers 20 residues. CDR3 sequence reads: CASSFGGTWVRGARDTEAFF. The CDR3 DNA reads TGTGCCAGCAGCTTTGGGGGAACTTGGGTCAGGGGAGCCAGGGACACTGAAGCTTTCTTT.

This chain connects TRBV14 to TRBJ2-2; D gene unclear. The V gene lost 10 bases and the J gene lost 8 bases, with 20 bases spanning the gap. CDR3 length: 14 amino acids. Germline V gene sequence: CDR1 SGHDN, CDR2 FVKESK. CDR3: CATPPKSSWGELFF. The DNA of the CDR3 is TGTGCCACCCCCCCCAAGTCAAGTTGGGGGGAGCTGTTTTTT.